This is a list of T cell receptor beta chains from one sample in a study of cytomegalovirus exposure and HLA in healthy donors. Profiling relied on immunoSEQ multiplex PCR, and the TCRdb table lists in-frame clones only, not all of them. The sample has about 110,000 clones, roughly 80% seen once. Specimen: PBMCs. The receptor set was obtained from a woman between 35 and 50 years old in good health and CMV-seropositive. Each CDR3 is given without its conserved first and last residue. D genes are given only for firm matches.

j_call v_call d_call cdr3_aa
TRBJ1-5 TRBV6-1 - ASSETGGGQPQH
TRBJ1-1 TRBV15 - ATSRGINREAF
TRBJ2-5 TRBV28 TRBD2 AIGASSSGGAVETQY
TRBJ1-1 TRBV19 TRBD1 ASSNLGQGNTEAF
TRBJ1-1 TRBV15 - ATSREDFRYTEAF
TRBJ1-6 TRBV4-1 - ASSQGGRGLNSPLH
TRBJ2-5 TRBV2 - ASSRTFLQETQY
TRBJ2-1 TRBV28 TRBD2 ASSSPTSWSGGEQF
TRBJ2-2 TRBV18 - ASSPPDRYSNTAGELF
TRBJ2-1 TRBV19 TRBD2 ASSISSGGLNEQF
TRBJ2-3 TRBV7-2 - ASSKRDRTGTDTQY
TRBJ1-4 TRBV29-1 - SVGRPGGVQGLF
TRBJ2-5 TRBV5-6 - ASSFGGTVQETQY
TRBJ2-1 TRBV7-3 TRBD2 ASSLNLAGGPAEQF
TRBJ2-7 TRBV11-2 TRBD1 ASSPGTGIREQY
TRBJ2-1 TRBV4-1 - ASSQDRAEGEQF
TRBJ2-7 TRBV11-2 - ASSLVLRQAYEQY
TRBJ2-7 TRBV10-3 - ATDRGNEQY
TRBJ2-7 TRBV5-1 - ASSLAGNGGYEQY
TRBJ1-5 TRBV18 - ASSPLGQPDYSNQPQH
TRBJ2-2 TRBV27 - ASSWFQGLAGELF
TRBJ1-5 TRBV28 - ASSLWRRGGGGYQPQH
TRBJ2-7 TRBV6-5 TRBD1 ASRIDRGQYEQY
TRBJ1-3 TRBV5-6 - ASSLVPGSGNTIY
TRBJ1-1 TRBV6-6 - ASSPSGEAF
TRBJ1-2 TRBV9 - ASSEGGDYGYT
TRBJ2-7 TRBV5-5 - ASSLTQLSYEQY
TRBJ1-6 TRBV4-3 - ASSQDGRDSPLH
TRBJ2-1 TRBV15 TRBD2 ATSRDRGVWGGEQF
TRBJ2-5 TRBV7-8 TRBD2 ASSRGAGGAGVQSGTQY
TRBJ2-5 TRBV7-9 TRBD1 SSSLPYTGEETQY
TRBJ2-7 TRBV7-9 TRBD2 ASSLAGAGGHEQY
TRBJ1-1 TRBV4-2 - ASSRTSYTGDEAF
TRBJ2-7 TRBV2 TRBD2 ASNLLAGYEQY
TRBJ2-1 TRBV7-9 - ASSLRDWSYNEQF
TRBJ1-1 TRBV2 - ASSEGVATEAF
TRBJ2-7 TRBV11-2 TRBD1 ASSFRTGYYEQY
TRBJ2-7 TRBV5-4 - ASSLYSSYEQY
TRBJ2-7 TRBV7-2 TRBD2 ASSLQLAGVPPYEQY
TRBJ2-7 TRBV7-9 - ASSLVGGRDSYEQY
TRBJ2-3 TRBV5-1 - ASSPPGADSSTDTQY
TRBJ2-7 TRBV11-3 TRBD1 ASSLVTGGSYEQY
TRBJ1-4 TRBV9 - ASSVAPGEKLF
TRBJ2-2 TRBV6-5 - ASKRLHNTGELF
TRBJ1-2 TRBV10-3 TRBD1 AMDSTGDSLYGYT
TRBJ2-3 TRBV5-4 - ASSSTSPDTQY